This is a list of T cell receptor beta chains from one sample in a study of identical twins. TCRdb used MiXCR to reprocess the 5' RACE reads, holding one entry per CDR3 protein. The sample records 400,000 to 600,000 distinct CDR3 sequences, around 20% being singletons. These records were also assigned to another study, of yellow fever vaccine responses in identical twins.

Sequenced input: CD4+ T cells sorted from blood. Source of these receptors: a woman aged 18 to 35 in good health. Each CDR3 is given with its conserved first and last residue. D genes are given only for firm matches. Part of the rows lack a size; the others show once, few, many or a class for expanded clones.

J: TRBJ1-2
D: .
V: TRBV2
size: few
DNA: TGTGCCAGCAGTGCCGGACAGCTAGGCTACACCTTC
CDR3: CASSAGQLGYTF

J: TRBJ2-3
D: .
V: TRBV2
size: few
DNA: TGTGCCAGCAGGGACCCGTGGGGTAGCGCAGATACGCAGTATTTT
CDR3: CASRDPWGSADTQYF

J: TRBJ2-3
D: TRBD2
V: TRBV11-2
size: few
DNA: TGTGCCAGCAGGACCCCGGGACTAGCGGGGGGGCTCTCAGATACGCAGTATTTT
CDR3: CASRTPGLAGGLSDTQYF

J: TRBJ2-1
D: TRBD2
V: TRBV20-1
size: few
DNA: TGCAGTGCTAGAAGCGGGGGGCAAAACAATGAGCAGTTCTTC
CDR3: CSARSGGQNNEQFF

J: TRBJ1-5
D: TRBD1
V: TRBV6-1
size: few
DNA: TGTGCCAGCAGTAAGAAGGACAGGGGGAATCAGCCCCAGCATTTT
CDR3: CASSKKDRGNQPQHF

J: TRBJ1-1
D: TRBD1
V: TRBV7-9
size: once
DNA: TGTGCCAGCAGCTCGGGACAGTGGATCGCTGAAGCTTTCTTT
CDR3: CASSSGQWIAEAFF

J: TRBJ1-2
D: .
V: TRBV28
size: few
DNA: TGTGCCAGCAGTTTATTAGTGCGGGAGACTAACTATGGCTACACCTTC
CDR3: CASSLLVRETNYGYTF

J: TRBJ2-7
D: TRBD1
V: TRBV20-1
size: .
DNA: TGCAGTGCTAGAGATTCCGGGACAGGGGGCCTCGGTAGTCAGTACTTC
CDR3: CSARDSGTGGLGSQYF

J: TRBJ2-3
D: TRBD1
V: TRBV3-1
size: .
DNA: TGTGCCAGCAGCCGAAACCCCGGGACAGGGGCAGATACGCAGTATTTT
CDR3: CASSRNPGTGADTQYF

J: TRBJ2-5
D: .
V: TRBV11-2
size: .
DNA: TGTGCCAGCAGCTTTCCAGGGGTTGGGGAGACCCAGTACTTC
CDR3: CASSFPGVGETQYF

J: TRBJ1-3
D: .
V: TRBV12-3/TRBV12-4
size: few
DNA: TGTGCCAGCAGTCCCCTGAGAGCTGGAAACACCATATATTTT
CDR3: CASSPLRAGNTIYF

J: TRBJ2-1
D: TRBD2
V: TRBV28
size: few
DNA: TGTGCCAGCTGTACTAGCGTTAACAATGAGCAGTTCTTC
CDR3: CASCTSVNNEQFF

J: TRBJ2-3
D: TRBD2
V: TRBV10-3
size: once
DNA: TGTGCCATCACCAACAGGGGACTAGCGGGAGGATCCGCAGATACGCAGTATTTT
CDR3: CAITNRGLAGGSADTQYF

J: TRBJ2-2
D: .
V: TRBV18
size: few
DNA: TGTGCCAGCTCACCAAGAACCGTCGGGGAGCTGTTTTTT
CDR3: CASSPRTVGELFF

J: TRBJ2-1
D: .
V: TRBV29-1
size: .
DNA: TGCAGCTATGTGGGGGTAACCTATTCCCCCTATGAGCAGTTCTTC
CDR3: CSYVGVTYSPYEQFF

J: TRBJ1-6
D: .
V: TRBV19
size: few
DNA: TGTGCCAGTAGGGAAGCCGACATTATAAGTTCACCCCTCCACTTT
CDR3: CASREADIISSPLHF

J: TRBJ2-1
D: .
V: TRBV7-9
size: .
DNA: TGTGCCAGCAGCTTAGACACGAAGAATGAGCAGTTCTTC
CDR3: CASSLDTKNEQFF

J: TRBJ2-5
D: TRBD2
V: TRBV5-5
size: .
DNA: TGTGCCAGCAGCATAGGGACTAGCGTAGAGACCCAGTACTTC
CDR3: CASSIGTSVETQYF

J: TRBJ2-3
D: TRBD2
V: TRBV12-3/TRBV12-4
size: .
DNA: TGTGCCAGCAGTTTGGGACTAGAGGGCACAGATACGCAGTATTTT
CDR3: CASSLGLEGTDTQYF

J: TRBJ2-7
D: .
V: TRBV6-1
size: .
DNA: TGTGCCAGCAGCTTTAGTGGGACGCGAGGCGAGCAGTACTTC
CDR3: CASSFSGTRGEQYF

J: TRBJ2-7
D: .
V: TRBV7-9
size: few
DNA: TGTGCCAGCAGCTTAGAGATCCAGACCGAGCAGTACTTC
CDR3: CASSLEIQTEQYF

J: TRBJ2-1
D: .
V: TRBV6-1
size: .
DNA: TGTGCCAGCCAGGTCAGGACTACCTACAATGAGCAGTTCTTC
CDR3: CASQVRTTYNEQFF

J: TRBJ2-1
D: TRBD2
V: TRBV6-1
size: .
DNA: TGTGCCAGCAGAAAAGCGGAGCGGGGAGGGAATGAGCAGTTCTTC
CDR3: CASRKAERGGNEQFF

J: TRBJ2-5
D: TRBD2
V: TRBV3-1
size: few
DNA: TGTGCCGCTCCGGGACTACAAGAGACCCAGTACTTC
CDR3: CAAPGLQETQYF

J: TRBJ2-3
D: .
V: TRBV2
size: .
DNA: TGTGCCAGCAGTGAAGGTCCCTCTACAGATACGCAGTATTTT
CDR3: CASSEGPSTDTQYF

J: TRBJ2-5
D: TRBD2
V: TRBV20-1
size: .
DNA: TGCAGTGCACCGGGACTAGCGGGTCCAAGAAAAGAGACCCAGTACTTC
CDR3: CSAPGLAGPRKETQYF

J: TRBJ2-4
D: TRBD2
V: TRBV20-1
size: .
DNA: TGCAGTGCTAGTCCGTACCTGAAGTTGGAGGGAGGCGGGGGGAAAAACATTCAGTACTTC
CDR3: CSASPYLKLEGGGGKNIQYF

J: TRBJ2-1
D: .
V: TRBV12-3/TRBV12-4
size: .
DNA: TGTGCCAGCAGATCCCGTCAGACAGGCAATGAGCAGTTCTTC
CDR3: CASRSRQTGNEQFF

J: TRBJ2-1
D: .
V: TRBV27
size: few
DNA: TGTGCCAGCAGTTTAGTCGGGGTGGGGTCCTACAATGAGCAGTTCTTC
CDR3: CASSLVGVGSYNEQFF

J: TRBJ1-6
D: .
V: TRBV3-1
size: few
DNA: TGTGCCAGCAGCCAAGATCTGCCGGGGGCTGGTTCACCCCTCCACTTT
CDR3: CASSQDLPGAGSPLHF

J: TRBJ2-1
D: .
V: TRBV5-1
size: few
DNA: TGCGCCAGCAGCCCGGGTGTGGGGCTTACCCACAATGAGCAGTTCTTC
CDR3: CASSPGVGLTHNEQFF

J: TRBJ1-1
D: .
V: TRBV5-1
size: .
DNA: TGCGCCAGCAGCGACGGGTTCAATGAAGCTTTCTTT
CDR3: CASSDGFNEAFF

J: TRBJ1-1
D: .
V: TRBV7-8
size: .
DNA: TGTGCCAGCAGCTTCGCCGACAGGAACACTGAAGCTTTCTTT
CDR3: CASSFADRNTEAFF

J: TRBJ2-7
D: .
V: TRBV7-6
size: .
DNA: TGTGCCAGCAGCCCTGGGCCCACCGGGAGCTCAGTCTACGAGCAGTACTTC
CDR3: CASSPGPTGSSVYEQYF

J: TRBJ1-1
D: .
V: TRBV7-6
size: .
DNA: TGTGCCAGCAGCTTATACCGCTTGACGGTCCCCGGTGAAGCTTTCTTT
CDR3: CASSLYRLTVPGEAFF

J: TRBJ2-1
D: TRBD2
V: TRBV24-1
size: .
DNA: TGTGCCACCAGTGATTTGGGGACTAGCGGTCACAATGAGCAGTTCTTC
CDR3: CATSDLGTSGHNEQFF

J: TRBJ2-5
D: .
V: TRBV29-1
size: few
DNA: TGCAGCGTTGGAACAGAGACCCAGTACTTC
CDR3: CSVGTETQYF

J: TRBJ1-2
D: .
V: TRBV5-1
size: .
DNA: TGCGCCAGCAGCAACCGGGAGCGGGTGGATGGCTACACCTTC
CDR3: CASSNRERVDGYTF

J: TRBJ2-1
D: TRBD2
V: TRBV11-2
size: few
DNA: TGTGCCAGCAGCTTGGGGTGGCGGGGGTCCCCCAGCTCCTACAATGAGCAGTTCTTC
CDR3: CASSLGWRGSPSSYNEQFF